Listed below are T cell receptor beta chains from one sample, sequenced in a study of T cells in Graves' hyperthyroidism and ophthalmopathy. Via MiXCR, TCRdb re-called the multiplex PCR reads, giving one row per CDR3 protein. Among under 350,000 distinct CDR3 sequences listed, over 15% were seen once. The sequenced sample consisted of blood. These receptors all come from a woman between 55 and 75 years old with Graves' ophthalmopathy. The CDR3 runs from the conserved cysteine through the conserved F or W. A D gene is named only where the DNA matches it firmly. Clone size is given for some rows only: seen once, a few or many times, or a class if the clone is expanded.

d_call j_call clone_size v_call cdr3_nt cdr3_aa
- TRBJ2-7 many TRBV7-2 TGTGCCAGCAGCGGAAATACAGGGTTCCTTTACGAGCAGTACTTC CASSGNTGFLYEQYF
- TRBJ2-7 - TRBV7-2 TGTGCCAGCAGTCGTCAATGGCCTAGAGAGCAGTACTTC CASSRQWPREQYF
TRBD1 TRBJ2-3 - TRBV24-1 TGTGCCACCAGTGTAGGGACAGGGGGCACCACAGATACGCAGTATTTT CATSVGTGGTTDTQYF
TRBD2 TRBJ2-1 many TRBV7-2 TGTGCCAGCAGCGTAGACCGGGGGGGTGAGCAGTTCTTC CASSVDRGGEQFF
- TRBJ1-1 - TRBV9 TGTGCCAGCAGCGTAGATCCGCACTCGAACACTGAAGCTTTCTTT CASSVDPHSNTEAFF
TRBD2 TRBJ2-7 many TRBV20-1 TGCAGTGCCTCCCCTCCGGGAGGGACCTACGAGCAGTACTTC CSASPPGGTYEQYF
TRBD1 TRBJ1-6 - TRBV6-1 TGTGCCAGCAGTGAAGTCGCTGCGTCGACAGGGGTCTCCCTCCACTTT CASSEVAASTGVSLHF
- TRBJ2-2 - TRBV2 TGTGCCAGCAGCCGGGGGATGAACACCGGGGAGCTGTTTTTT CASSRGMNTGELFF
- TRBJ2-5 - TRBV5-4 TGTGCCAGCATCTCTCGGGATACCAAAGAGACCCAGTACTTC CASISRDTKETQYF
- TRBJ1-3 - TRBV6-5 TGTGCCAGCAGTTACTCTACCCCACAATGGGAAAACACCATATATTTT CASSYSTPQWENTIYF
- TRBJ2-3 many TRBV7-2 TGTGCCAGCAGCTTAGCGGGAGAGCGGGATACGCAGTATTTT CASSLAGERDTQYF
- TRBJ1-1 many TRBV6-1 TGTGCCAGTGTGGCCTGGGCGGGCATGAACACTGAAGCTTTCTTT CASVAWAGMNTEAFF
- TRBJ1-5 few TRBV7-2 TGTGCCAGCAGCCAAGGGGGGGGACGAGGCAATCAGCCCCAGCATTTT CASSQGGGRGNQPQHF
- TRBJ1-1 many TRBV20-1 TGCAGTGCTACCCCAATCCGGTACACTGAAGCTTTCTTT CSATPIRYTEAFF
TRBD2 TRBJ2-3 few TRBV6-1 TGTGCCAGCATTCGGGGGGAGGCGACAGATACGCAGTATTTT CASIRGEATDTQYF
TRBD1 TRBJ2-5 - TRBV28 TGTGCCAGCAGTAGGATAGACGGGACAGGGGGCCAAGAGACCCAGTACTTC CASSRIDGTGGQETQYF
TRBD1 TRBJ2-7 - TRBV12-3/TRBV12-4 TGTGCCATCAGCCACAGGGGGGACTCCTACGAGCAGTACTTC CAISHRGDSYEQYF